This entry lists 19 T cell receptor beta chains sequenced from one sample in a study of blood T cell repertoires in COVID-19. Profiling relied on immunoSEQ multiplex PCR, and the TCRdb table lists in-frame clones only, not all of them. Here the sample spans approximately 71,000 clones, about 80% being singletons. Sequenced: peripheral blood. The receptors were sampled from a man in his 60s with active or convalescent COVID-19.

The rearrangement links TRBV10-3 to TRBJ2-5; D not resolved. The V gene lost 3 bases and the J gene lost 5 bases, with 10 bases spanning the gap. The length of the CDR3 is 13 residues. Germline V gene data show CDR1 as ENHRY and CDR2 as SYGVKD. The CDR3 DNA follows: TGTGCCATCAGTGAACATGGTTCGGAGACCCAGTACTTC. This sequence encodes CAISEHGSETQYF.

The J gene is TRBJ1-4, the V gene TRBV6-1; D is unclear. V lost 2 bases and J 4 bases, leaving 8 bases between the germline ends. This CDR3 is 14 amino acids long. Germline lookup yields CDR1 MNHNS and CDR2 SASEGT. The CDR3 spells CASSESNSNEKLFF. The CDR3 DNA is TGTGCCAGCAGTGAATCGAACAGTAATGAAAAACTGTTTTTT.

The gene calls are TRBV9 and TRBJ2-1; TRBD1 matches 11 bases. Trimming removed 6 bases from V and 9 bases from J; junction bases left unmatched: 20. Per germline, CDR1 SGDLS and CDR2 YYNGEE. This CDR3 has 18 residues. CDR3 coding DNA: TGTGCCAGCACCAGGACAGGGGGCGCGGGGTCCTACAATGGTGAGCAGTTCTTC. Translating it yields CASTRTGGAGSYNGEQFF.

This clone came up once. The chain's CDR3 is CASSDWTGGRQETQYF. The DNA for the CDR3 is TGTGCCAGCAGTGATTGGACAGGGGGCAGACAAGAGACCCAGTACTTC. The V gene is TRBV6-1, the J gene TRBJ2-5, with TRBD1 matching 11 bases. CDR1 MNHNS and CDR2 SASEGT come from the germline V gene. The V segment lost 3 bases and the J segment 2 bases; nucleotides outside the gene matches: 5. The CDR3 spans 16 residues.

The chain employs TRBV5-1 and TRBJ2-5, with D possibly being TRBD1 (5 bases). The germline gives CDR1 SGHRS, CDR2 YFSETQ. The CDR3 spans 14 residues. V gave up 3 bases and J gave up 5 bases, with 14 bases separating them. Here the CDR3 reads CASSWGPSGETQYF. CDR3 coding DNA: TGCGCCAGCAGCTGGGGCCCCAGTGGCGAGACCCAGTACTTC.

The chain recombines TRBV10-3 with TRBJ1-2, with D perhaps TRBD1 (6 bases). CDR3 length: 14 residues. Germline assignment: CDR1 ENHRY and CDR2 SYGVKD. Trimming took off 4 bases at V and 4 bases at J, with 13 bases between the two ends. The CDR3 sequence: CAISVGQLLYGYTF. For the CDR3, the DNA is TGTGCCATCAGTGTAGGACAGCTACTCTATGGCTACACCTTC.

This chain uses TRBV28 with TRBJ1-2, with 8 bases identical to TRBD1. The CDR3 length is 13 residues. Germline V gene sequence: CDR1 MDHEN, CDR2 SYDVKM. The V and J ends lost 0 bases and 8 bases, in that order; junction bases with no gene match: 2. CDR3 sequence (DNA): TGTGCCAGCAGTTTATGGGACAGGGACGGCTACACCTTC. It translates to CASSLWDRDGYTF.

The chain combines TRBV3-1 (or the pseudogene TRBV3-2) with TRBJ2-5; TRBD1 matches 9 bases. The V segment lost 6 bases and the J segment 4 bases; nucleotides outside the gene matches: 12. CDR1 is LGHDT and CDR2 is YNNKEL in the germline V gene (reference sequence). The CDR3 extends over 16 amino acids. CDR3 amino acids: CASSRLLYRGPETQYF. As DNA, the CDR3 is TGTGCCAGCAGTCGTCTCTTATACAGGGGGCCAGAGACCCAGTACTTC.

The genes are TRBV28 and TRBJ1-2; D is possibly TRBD1 (5 bases). Germline-derived CDR1 and CDR2 are MDHEN and SYDVKM. Trimming stripped 2 bases from V and 4 bases from J, with 11 bases between. The CDR3 is made up of 14 amino acids. The CDR3 loop is CASSLGQGTYGYTF. DNA of the CDR3: TGTGCCAGCAGTTTAGGGCAGGGCACCTATGGCTACACCTTC.

This chain links TRBV6-5 with TRBJ2-3; 8 bases align to TRBD2. Per the germline V gene, CDR1 is MNHEY and CDR2 is SVGAGI. The CDR3 is made up of 13 amino acids. J was trimmed by 4 bases and V by 4 bases; bases with no gene match: 1. The CDR3 spells CASSWGLADTQYF. The DNA of the CDR3 is TGTGCCAGCAGTTGGGGACTAGCAGATACGCAGTATTTT.

The chain joins TRBV7-3 to TRBJ2-1, with a weak D call TRBD2 (6 bases). The germline V gene encodes CDR1 SGHTA and CDR2 FQGTGA. The V end was cut by 5 bases, the J end by 7 bases, with 12 bases between. The CDR3 covers 13 residues. The chain's CDR3 is CASSPRLANEQFF. The CDR3 nucleotides read TGTGCCAGCAGCCCAAGGCTAGCGAATGAGCAGTTCTTC.

As regards this clone: A junction boundary mismatches the germline segment, possibly from a read error. This sequence joins TRBV3-1 (or the pseudogene TRBV3-2) and TRBJ2-1; 9 bases agree with TRBD2. This CDR3 has 13 residues. Per germline, CDR1 LGHDT and CDR2 YNNKEL (reference sequence). In nucleotides, the CDR3 is TGTACCAGCAGCCAGGGTTCGCGGGGGGGACAGTTCTTC. Residues: CTSSQGSRGGQFF.

Only one count was recorded for this clone. The chain uses TRBV30 and TRBJ2-1; 7 bases line up with TRBD2. The length of the CDR3 is 14 residues. Trimming cost V 6 bases and J 9 bases; bases outside gene matches: 14. The germline CDR1 and CDR2 sequences are GTSNPN and SVGIG (reference sequence). CDR3 bases: TGTGCCTGCCGAGACGGCCTCGGGGGGTTTGAGCAGTTCTTC. As protein: CACRDGLGGFEQFF.

V is TRBV6-2 or TRBV6-3 and J is TRBJ1-5; D may be TRBD1 (6 bases). With 1 base removed from V and 6 bases from J, the gap between germline ends came to 13 bases. The CDR3 is 15 amino acids. From germline, CDR1 is MNHEY and CDR2 SVGEGT. Here the CDR3 DNA reads TGTGCCAGCAGTTACTGGGCCCTAGGGGGTCAGCCCCAGCATTTT. The encoded protein is CASSYWALGGQPQHF.

A few counts support this clone. The gene calls are TRBV3-1 (or the pseudogene TRBV3-2) and TRBJ2-3; D is unclear. V lost 1 base and J 4 bases, leaving 9 bases between the germline ends. The germline V gene encodes CDR1 LGHDT and CDR2 YNNKEL (reference sequence). This CDR3 is built from 14 residues. CDR3 sequence (DNA): TGTGCCAGCAGCCAAGTTTCCGTTGCAGATACGCAGTATTTT. As protein: CASSQVSVADTQYF.

A remark on this clone: The junction and the germline gene differ at one end; a read error may be behind it. This chain uses TRBV20-1 with TRBJ2-3; TRBD2 matches at 10 bases. Germline CDR1 and CDR2: DFQATT and SNEGSKA (reference sequence). The CDR3 spans 16 residues. The CDR3 DNA reads as TGCTGTGCTAGTGATCAAGCGGGGGGGCCCCCAGATACGCAGTATTTT. Protein: CCASDQAGGPPDTQYF.

This clone was seen a few times. The chain has TRBV5-6 and TRBJ2-2, with TRBD1 matching 7 bases. V was pared by 2 bases and J by 6 bases, with 7 bases of the junction left unmatched. This CDR3 region has 15 residues. Germline CDR1 reads SGHDT; CDR2 reads YYEEEE. The CDR3 sequence: CASSLVGTVAGELFF. CDR3 sequence (DNA): TGTGCCAGCAGCTTAGTGGGGACAGTTGCCGGGGAGCTGTTTTTT.

The gene calls are TRBV28 and TRBJ1-3; maybe TRBD1 (5 bases). V was cut by 9 bases and J by 6 bases, with 12 bases left in between. Per germline, CDR1 MDHEN and CDR2 SYDVKM. The CDR3 is 12 residues long. Written as DNA, the CDR3 is TGTGCCAGTGTCGGGGGGGAAAACACCATATATTTT. Its translation is CASVGGENTIYF.

The CDR3 DNA reads as TGTGCCAGCAGTTCCCCGTTACAGAGCTCTGGAAACACCATATATTTT. As protein: CASSSPLQSSGNTIYF. The chain joins TRBV28 to TRBJ1-3; D is undetermined. The CDR3 is 16 amino acids. V was trimmed by 4 bases and J by 0 bases, leaving 13 bases between them. Germline CDR1 reads MDHEN; CDR2 reads SYDVKM.